The following is a T cell receptor beta chain sequence with its context. This entry belongs to a study of blood T cell repertoires in COVID-19. The wider study: COVID-19 samples, acute and convalescent, were from the United States, Italy and Spain. From T cells, B-cell-depleted T cells, or PBMCs came the material, which was cDNA or gDNA.

Per the original data handling: For nucleated cells, counts were estimated from reference gene primer amplification. Produced via immunoSEQ multiplex PCR; TCRdb's table is partial and in-frame only. D and trimming come from the DNA, and the V and J calls and clone size come from that table. The table includes around 300,000 clones, around 85% detected once. The germline gives CDR1 MGHRA, CDR2 YSYEKL. The ends were cut back, 0 bases at V and 7 bases at J, with 12 bases in the middle. The CDR3 is 14 residues long. The specimen sequenced was peripheral blood. The sequence came from a human donor in a cohort sampled during active COVID-19. V and J are TRBV4-1 and TRBJ1-1, with TRBD1 as a possible D gene (5 bases). CDR3 nucleotide sequence: TGCGCCAGCAGCCAAGATTGGGGGGAGCGTGAAGCTTTCTTT. Its protein product is CASSQDWGEREAFF.